This T cell receptor beta chain was observed in a study of CD8+CD57+ T cells in acquired aplastic anemia. Patients chosen for sequencing had CD8+CD57+ cells that had expanded, as shown by flow cytometry. In this sample, this clonotype turned up many times. Trimming shortened V by 3 bases and J by 4 bases, and 7 bases separated the two germline ends. Germline V gene lookup returns CDR1 SGHTA and CDR2 FQGNSA. The CDR3 contains 13 residues. TCR beta VDJ and CDR3 were profiled, and genomic DNA was the template. In TCRdb, the reads were re-called with MiXCR into one record per CDR3 protein. Of roughly 93,000 distinct CDR3 sequences in the sample, roughly two thirds are singletons; the top ten hold 50% to 70%.

The TCR sequence derives from a human donor with aplastic anemia. Source material: sorted CD4+, CD8+, or CD8+CD57+ T cells (not recorded which) from PBMCs. V and J are TRBV7-2 and TRBJ2-1; D gene unclear. CDR3 DNA sequence: TGTGCCAGCAGCTTTCGTCCTTACAATGAGCAGTTCTTC. Amino acid sequence: CASSFRPYNEQFF. Looking up the rest from reference TRBV7-2 and TRBJ2-1 gives the full variable domain: GAGVSQSPSNKVTEKGKDVELRCDPISGHTALYWYRQSLGQGLEFLIYFQGNSAPDKSGLPSDRFSAERTGGSVSTLTIQRTQQEDSAVYLCASSFRPYNEQFFGPGTRLTVL.